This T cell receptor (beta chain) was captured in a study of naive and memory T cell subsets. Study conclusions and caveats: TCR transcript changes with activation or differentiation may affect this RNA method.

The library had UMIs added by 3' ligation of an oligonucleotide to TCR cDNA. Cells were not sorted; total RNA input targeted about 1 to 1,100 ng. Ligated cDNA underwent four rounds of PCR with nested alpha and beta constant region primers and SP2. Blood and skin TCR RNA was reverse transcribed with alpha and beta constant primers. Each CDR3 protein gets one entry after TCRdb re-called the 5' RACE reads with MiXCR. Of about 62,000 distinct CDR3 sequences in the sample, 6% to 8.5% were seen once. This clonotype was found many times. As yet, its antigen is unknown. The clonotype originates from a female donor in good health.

CDR3 nucleotides: TGCAGTGCTAGTATATCGGATACGCAGTATTTT. Protein sequence: CSASISDTQYF. This chain uses TRBV20-1 with TRBJ2-3; D remains ambiguous. Germline CDR1 is DFQATT and CDR2 is SNEGSKA (reference sequence). The CDR3 consists of 11 residues. Between the trimmed V and J ends, which lost 3 bases and 6 bases, there was a span of 7 bases.